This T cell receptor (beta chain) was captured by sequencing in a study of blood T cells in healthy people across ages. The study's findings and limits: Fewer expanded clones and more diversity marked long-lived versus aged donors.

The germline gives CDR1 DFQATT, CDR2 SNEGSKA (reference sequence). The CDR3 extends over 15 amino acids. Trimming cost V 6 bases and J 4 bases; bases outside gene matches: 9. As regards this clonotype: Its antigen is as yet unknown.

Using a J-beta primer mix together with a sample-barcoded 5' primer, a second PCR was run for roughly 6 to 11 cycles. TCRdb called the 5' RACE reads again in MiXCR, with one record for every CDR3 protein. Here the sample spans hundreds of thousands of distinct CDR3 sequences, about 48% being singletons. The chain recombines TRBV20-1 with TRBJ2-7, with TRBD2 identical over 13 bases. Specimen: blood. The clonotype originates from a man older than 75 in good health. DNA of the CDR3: TGCAGTGCCAAAGGACTAGCGGGAGTAGTGTACGAGCAGTACTTC. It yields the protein CSAKGLAGVVYEQYF.